Listed here are 22 T cell receptor beta chains from one sample, sequenced in a study of cytomegalovirus exposure and HLA in healthy donors. TCRdb's table, derived via immunoSEQ multiplex PCR, lists solely in-frame clones and lacks some. The sample holds some 150,000 clones, 89% seen once. The sequencing input was PBMCs. The receptors come from a woman aged 18-35 years in good health and CMV-seropositive.

This clone appeared once. The rearrangement links TRBV18 to TRBJ2-5; unclear D gene. The V gene's germline CDR1 is KGHSH and CDR2 LQKENI. Deletions cut 9 bases from V and 5 bases from J, with 16 bases between. The length of the CDR3 is 13 residues. This CDR3 reads CASKPEPRETQYF. Here the CDR3 DNA reads TGTGCCAGTAAGCCTGAACCACGGGAGACCCAGTACTTC.

The V and J genes are TRBV4-2 and TRBJ2-3; 7 positions match TRBD2. The CDR3 length is 12 residues. The V and J ends lost 3 bases and 11 bases, in that order; junction bases with no gene match: 5. The germline gives CDR1 LGHNA, CDR2 YNFKEQ. DNA of the CDR3: TGTGCCAGCAGCCACGAACCTAGCGGGCAGTATTTT. It is translated as CASSHEPSGQYF.

The genes are TRBV28 and TRBJ2-3; D call uncertain. The CDR3 length is 16 residues. The V and J ends lost 1 base and 0 bases respectively, with 11 bases between them. Germline V gene sequence: CDR1 MDHEN, CDR2 SYDVKM. This chain's CDR3 is CASSLLGAPSTDTQYF. DNA for the CDR3: TGTGCCAGCAGTTTATTAGGAGCGCCTAGCACAGATACGCAGTATTTT.

This clone has a handful of counts. The chain recombines TRBV28 with TRBJ1-5; 8 bases map to TRBD1. Germline V gives CDR1 MDHEN, CDR2 SYDVKM. J was trimmed by 4 bases and V by 6 bases; bases with no gene match: 5. The CDR3 is made up of 14 amino acids. CDR3 region: CASSRDRRNQPQHF. CDR3 DNA: TGTGCCAGCAGCCGGGACAGGAGGAATCAGCCCCAGCATTTT.

This clone was found a few times. V and J are TRBV11-2 and TRBJ1-2; TRBD1 might be the D (5 bases). The germline V gene encodes CDR1 SGHAT and CDR2 FQNNGV. The CDR3 sequence is 12 residues long. Trimming left V 1 base short and J 6 bases short, with 6 bases between. The CDR3 protein is CASSLGRDGYTF. CDR3 nucleotide sequence: TGTGCCAGCAGCTTAGGCAGGGATGGCTACACCTTC. Variable domain in full (rest from reference TRBV11-2 and TRBJ1-2): EAGVAQSPRYKIIEKRQSVAFWCNPISGHATLYWYQQILGQGPKLLIQFQNNGVVDDSQLPKDRFSAERLKGVDSTLKIQPAKLEDSAVYLCASSLGRDGYTFGSGTRLTVV.

The V call is TRBV6-5, the J call TRBJ2-7, with 9 bases that match TRBD1. This CDR3 is built from 15 residues. J lost 3 bases, V lost 7 bases, and 10 bases had no gene match. From germline, CDR1 is MNHEY and CDR2 SVGAGI. CDR3: CASKMGTGHIYEQYF. The CDR3 DNA follows: TGTGCCAGCAAAATGGGGACAGGGCACATCTACGAGCAGTACTTC.

There are a few counts of this clone. This sequence joins TRBV7-9 and TRBJ1-2; D is unresolved. This CDR3 region has 16 residues. V was pared by 4 bases and J by 7 bases, with 22 bases between. CDR1 SEHNR and CDR2 FQNEAQ come from the germline V gene (reference sequence). CDR3 amino acids: CASSSLRPGGRVGYTF. Here the CDR3 DNA reads TGTGCCAGCAGCTCCCTCCGGCCCGGAGGAAGGGTTGGCTACACCTTC.

In its sample, this clone was seen once. V usage is TRBV18 and J usage is TRBJ1-1; D possibly corresponds to TRBD1 (6 bases). Trimming cost V 4 bases and J 1 base, with 10 bases left between them. Germline assignment: CDR1 KGHSH and CDR2 LQKENI. This CDR3 spans 14 amino acids. CDR3 nucleotide sequence: TGTGCCAGCTCACTCCAGGGGAAGAACACTGAAGCTTTCTTT. This translates into CASSLQGKNTEAFF.

The gene calls are TRBV6-1 and TRBJ2-7; TRBD2 matches at 7 bases. The ends lost 6 bases at V and 4 bases at J; junction bases unmatched: 9. The CDR3 length is 14 residues. CDR1 and CDR2 (germline): MNHNS, SASEGT. CDR3 DNA: TGTGCCAGCAGGATAAATAGCGGGCGTTACGAGCAGTACTTC. This codes for CASRINSGRYEQYF.

J is TRBJ1-1 and V is TRBV9; maybe TRBD1 (5 bases). This CDR3 has 13 residues. Germline assignment: CDR1 SGDLS and CDR2 YYNGEE. Trimming took 4 bases from V and 5 from J, leaving 12 bases between them. CDR3 in DNA: TGTGCCAGCAGCTCCCGGGGGGATACTGAAGCTTTCTTT. This codes for CASSSRGDTEAFF.

The chain carries TRBV5-8 and TRBJ2-3, with no clear D. V gave up 0 bases and J gave up 0 bases, with 5 bases separating them. The CDR3 covers 14 residues. The germline V gene encodes CDR1 SGHTS and CDR2 YDEGEE. The CDR3 spells CASSLAFSTDTQYF. The CDR3 DNA is TGTGCCAGCAGCTTGGCATTTAGCACAGATACGCAGTATTTT.

The chain couples TRBV6-5 to TRBJ2-1, with a tentative D call TRBD2 (6 bases). This CDR3 has 16 residues. Germline-derived CDR1 and CDR2 are MNHEY and SVGAGI. Deletions cut 4 bases from V and 7 bases from J, with 20 bases between. The CDR3 loop reads CASSSTGGAVINEQFF. The CDR3, as DNA: TGTGCCAGCAGTTCTACCGGGGGAGCCGTGATAAATGAGCAGTTCTTC.

The chain couples TRBV27 to TRBJ2-6; 7 nucleotides match TRBD2. Germline V gene lookup returns CDR1 MNHEY and CDR2 SMNVEV (reference sequence). The V and J ends lost 3 bases and 1 base, in that order; junction bases with no gene match: 6. The length of the CDR3 is 17 residues. The DNA of the CDR3 is TGTGCCAGCAGTTTGACTAGCCTGAAATCTGGGGCCAACGTCCTGACTTTC. The encoded protein is CASSLTSLKSGANVLTF.

In this sample, this clone turned up a few times. This sequence joins TRBV6-1 and TRBJ2-2; TRBD2 matches at 7 bases. The CDR3 extends over 13 amino acids. Per germline, CDR1 MNHNS and CDR2 SASEGT. With V trimmed by 8 bases and J by 6 bases, 6 bases remained unmatched. CDR3 sequence (DNA): TGTGCCAGCCGACTGACTAGCTCCGGGGAGCTGTTTTTT. This encodes CASRLTSSGELFF.

The CDR3 spells CASSLWAGGNQPQHF. In nucleotides, the CDR3 is TGTGCCAGCAGCTTATGGGCAGGGGGCAATCAGCCCCAGCATTTT. This chain connects TRBV11-2 to TRBJ1-5; possible D gene TRBD1, 6 bases. Trimming took off 2 bases at V and 2 bases at J, with 10 bases between the two ends. This CDR3 region has 15 residues. Germline assignment: CDR1 SGHAT and CDR2 FQNNGV.

The chain carries TRBV30 and TRBJ2-6; D is undetermined. Trimming stripped 2 bases from V and 0 bases from J, with 8 bases between. This CDR3 is built from 15 residues. The V gene's germline CDR1 is GTSNPN and CDR2 SVGIG (reference sequence). Here the CDR3 reads CAWSSYTSGANVLTF. CDR3 DNA: TGTGCCTGGAGTTCCTATACCTCTGGGGCCAACGTCCTGACTTTC.

This rearrangement joins TRBV2 to TRBJ1-1; 7 nucleotides match TRBD1. CDR1 SNHLY and CDR2 FYNNEI come from the germline V gene. Unmatched junction bases numbered 12, after V lost 7 bases and J lost 1 base. This CDR3 spans 16 amino acids. The chain's CDR3 is CASTLEGALPNTEAFF. In nucleotides, the CDR3 is TGTGCCAGCACTCTGGAGGGGGCACTCCCGAACACTGAAGCTTTCTTT.

This chain joins TRBV7-2 and TRBJ1-4; 8 bases match TRBD1. J was trimmed by 8 bases and V by 6 bases; bases with no gene match: 8. There are 14 residues in the CDR3. CDR1 and CDR2 (germline): SGHTA, FQGNSA. The CDR3 here is CASRLTQGAEKLFF. In DNA form, the CDR3 reads TGTGCCAGCAGACTGACTCAGGGGGCGGAAAAACTGTTTTTT.

The chain is built from TRBV9 and TRBJ2-2, with D maybe TRBD1 (7 bases). Trimming removed 3 bases from V and 3 bases from J, with 18 bases in between. From germline, CDR1 is SGDLS and CDR2 YYNGEE. There are 17 residues in the CDR3. The CDR3 DNA follows: TGTGCCAGCAGCGCCCCGACAGGGAGGCGCTACACCGGGGAGCTGTTTTTT. Translated: CASSAPTGRRYTGELFF.

This chain uses TRBV6-5 with TRBJ1-4; possible D gene TRBD1, 6 bases. Germline CDR1 reads MNHEY; CDR2 reads SVGAGI. V was clipped by 6 bases and J by 7 bases, with 15 bases between them. This CDR3 comprises 14 residues. As DNA, the CDR3 is TGTGCCAGCAGAAGGGGGGGATTCGGTGAAAAACTGTTTTTT. This translates into CASRRGGFGEKLFF.

The chain links TRBV5-8 to TRBJ1-1; tentatively, D is TRBD1 (5 bases). Trimming took 3 bases from V and 1 from J, leaving 13 bases between them. Germline V gives CDR1 SGHTS, CDR2 YDEGEE. The CDR3 loop spans 15 amino acids. The CDR3 region is CASSSFDRKNTEAFF. The CDR3, as DNA: TGTGCCAGCAGCTCGTTCGACAGAAAGAACACTGAAGCTTTCTTT.

This clone was recorded only once. The gene calls are TRBV6-5 and TRBJ2-4, with D possibly matching TRBD2 (6 bases). Germline CDR1 MNHEY, CDR2 SVGAGI. Trimming removed 4 bases at V and 0 bases at J, with 10 bases between. CDR3 length equals 15 residues. Here the CDR3 reads CASSSPGEAKNIQYF. The CDR3 DNA follows: TGTGCCAGCAGTTCCCCGGGGGAAGCCAAAAACATTCAGTACTTC.